The 18 T cell receptor beta chains below come from one sample, sequenced in a study of shared T cell receptors in the human thymus. Using immunoSEQ multiplex PCR, the repertoire was profiled, and TCRdb retains in-frame clones only, with some absent. The top ten hold 0.0095% to 0.011% of the sample, which has some 760,000 clones, roughly 85% seen once. The same sample was also used in a study of human thymus T cells.

The source material was thymocytes. These receptors came from a girl less than two years old with a congenital heart defect.

This rearrangement joins TRBV4-3 to TRBJ1-1; 7 bases map to TRBD1. Germline loops: CDR1 LGHNA, CDR2 YSLEER. The CDR3 contains 15 residues. V lost 4 bases and J lost 5; bases outside the gene matches: 10. For the CDR3, the DNA is TGCGCCAGCAGCCCCGGGGACAGACGTAATACTGAAGCTTTCTTT. Translation: CASSPGDRRNTEAFF.

A single count supports this clone. The chain links TRBV5-1 to TRBJ1-2; a weak D match, TRBD1 (6 bases). V lost 5 bases and J 1 base, leaving 12 bases between the germline ends. The germline gives CDR1 SGHRS, CDR2 YFSETQ. This CDR3 is built from 14 residues. The chain's CDR3 is CASRRTASNYGYTF. CDR3 DNA sequence: TGCGCCAGCAGGCGGACAGCCAGTAACTATGGCTACACCTTC. The full variable domain, its missing parts supplied by reference TRBV5-1 and TRBJ1-2, is KAGVTQTPRYLIKTRGQQVTLSCSPISGHRSVSWYQQTPGQGLQFLFEYFSETQRNKGNFPGRFSGRQFSNSRSEMNVSTLELGDSALYLCASRRTASNYGYTFGSGTRLTVV.

The chain is built from TRBV27 and TRBJ1-4, with TRBD1 identical over 7 bases. V gave up 5 bases and J gave up 6 bases; unmatched junction bases: 18. This CDR3 comprises 18 residues. Germline assignment: CDR1 MNHEY and CDR2 SMNVEV (reference sequence). CDR3 DNA sequence: TGTGCCAGCAGTAAAAGGAGACTAGAGGGGGCTTTCCATGAAAAACTGTTTTTT. This encodes CASSKRRLEGAFHEKLFF.

The V and J genes are TRBV4-1 and TRBJ2-7; tentatively, D is TRBD1 (6 bases). V was cut by 0 bases and J by 5 bases, with 17 bases left in between. The CDR3 loop spans 16 amino acids. Germline V gene lookup returns CDR1 MGHRA and CDR2 YSYEKL. The CDR3 reads CASSQDRGRGRNEQYF. CDR3 in DNA: TGCGCCAGCAGCCAAGATAGGGGCAGGGGAAGAAACGAGCAGTACTTC.

This clone has a handful of counts. The chain recombines TRBV15 with TRBJ1-5; 7 bases are shared with TRBD1. The CDR3 has 17 amino acids. V lost 2 bases and J lost 3; bases outside the gene matches: 10. Germline V CDR1 and CDR2: LNHNV, YYDKDF (reference sequence). CDR3 region: CATSRTEGAPFNQPQHF. For the CDR3, the DNA is TGTGCCACCAGCAGAACCGAGGGGGCCCCGTTCAATCAGCCCCAGCATTTT.

The CDR3 sequence: CASNTLPTGLAGSPPKSTDTQYF. The DNA for the CDR3 is TGTGCCAGCAATACGCTCCCAACGGGGCTAGCGGGGTCCCCGCCAAAAAGCACAGATACGCAGTATTTT. The J gene is TRBJ2-3, the V gene TRBV28, with TRBD2 matching over 9 bases. The V segment lost 7 bases and the J segment 0 bases; nucleotides outside the gene matches: 29. CDR3 length: 23 amino acids. Germline loops: CDR1 MDHEN, CDR2 SYDVKM.

The chain employs TRBV27 and TRBJ2-3; D gene unclear. The CDR3 spans 13 residues. Germline lookup yields CDR1 MNHEY and CDR2 SMNVEV (reference sequence). Deletions cut 5 bases from V and 6 bases from J, with 12 bases between. The chain's CDR3 is CASSPPRLDTQYF. In DNA form, the CDR3 reads TGTGCCAGCAGTCCTCCCAGGCTGGATACGCAGTATTTT.

The chain recombines TRBV15 with TRBJ2-3, with D maybe TRBD1 (5 bases). The CDR3 extends over 16 amino acids. The germline V gene encodes CDR1 LNHNV and CDR2 YYDKDF (reference sequence). The V and J ends lost 6 bases and 0 bases respectively, with 16 bases between them. This chain's CDR3 is CATRRQGASSTDTQYF. The CDR3 bases are TGTGCCACCAGGCGTCAGGGCGCCTCTAGCACAGATACGCAGTATTTT.

In its sample, this clone was seen a few times. The chain has TRBV28 and TRBJ1-5; D is perhaps TRBD1 (6 bases). Germline V CDR1 and CDR2: MDHEN, SYDVKM. V lost 7 bases and J 4 bases, leaving 14 bases between the germline ends. This CDR3 has 14 residues. The CDR3 bases are TGTGCCAGCAACTTTGGACAGACAAATCAGCCCCAGCATTTT. It codes for CASNFGQTNQPQHF.

This clone was counted between two and nine times. V and J are TRBV4-1 and TRBJ2-2; D is unresolved. Per germline, CDR1 MGHRA and CDR2 YSYEKL. V gave up 2 bases and J gave up 0 bases, with 7 bases separating them. CDR3 length equals 15 residues. The CDR3 is CASSQNRANTGELFF. As DNA, the CDR3 is TGCGCCAGCAGCCAAAACAGAGCGAACACCGGGGAGCTGTTTTTT.

The gene calls are TRBV7-2 and TRBJ2-1; 9 nucleotides align to TRBD2. The CDR3 spans 16 residues. Losses at the gene ends were 1 base for V and 9 bases for J; bases not matched to a gene: 10. Germline-derived CDR1 and CDR2 are SGHTA and FQGNSA. In DNA form, the CDR3 reads TGTGCCAGCAGCTTAGAGGCGGGGGGGCGATTCTGTGAGCAGTTCTTC. Protein: CASSLEAGGRFCEQFF.

This clone has just a few counts. The V and J genes are TRBV7-8 and TRBJ1-6; D is undetermined. Trimming removed 2 bases from V and 15 bases from J, with 14 bases in between. Germline values: CDR1 SGHVS, CDR2 FQNEAQ. The CDR3 extends over 13 amino acids. The CDR3 DNA sequence: TGTGCCAGCAGCTTACGCAGGTCCCCTCTCCTCCACTTT. Translation gives CASSLRRSPLLHF.

This clone occurred once. This chain uses TRBV18 with TRBJ1-6; TRBD1 aligns across 8 bases. The CDR3 has 14 amino acids. Looked up from germline, CDR1 is KGHSH and CDR2 is LQKENI. Losses at the gene ends were 6 bases for V and 9 bases for J; bases not matched to a gene: 7. CDR3 amino acids: CASSLDRGGSPLHF. The DNA of the CDR3 is TGTGCCAGCTCCCTCGACAGGGGTGGTTCACCCCTCCACTTT.

This rearrangement joins TRBV29-1 to TRBJ2-5; the match to TRBD2 covers 12 bases. The CDR3 runs 16 residues. The V and J ends lost 4 bases and 5 bases, in that order; junction bases with no gene match: 11. CDR1 is SQVTM, CDR2 ANQGSEA, per germline. CDR3: CSVGPILAGGPETQYF. The CDR3 nucleotides read TGCAGCGTTGGGCCCATTCTAGCGGGGGGGCCTGAGACCCAGTACTTC.

J is TRBJ2-3 and V is TRBV5-1; 12 bases map to TRBD2. CDR3 length equals 16 residues. V shed 2 bases and J 3 bases; nucleotides not matched to a gene: 4. Looked up from germline, CDR1 is SGHRS and CDR2 is YFSETQ. The CDR3 is CASSFTSGGSTDTQYF. As DNA, the CDR3 is TGCGCCAGCAGCTTTACTAGCGGGGGGTCTACAGATACGCAGTATTTT.

This sequence joins TRBV10-3 and TRBJ2-6, with a tentative D call TRBD2 (7 bases). The CDR3 extends over 17 amino acids. Germline V CDR1 and CDR2: ENHRY, SYGVKD. Trimming left V 6 bases short and J 0 bases short, with 15 bases between. The DNA of the CDR3 is TGTGCCATCAGCCTTGGGAGGGGGAGCTCTGGGGCCAACGTCCTGACTTTC. Translating gives CAISLGRGSSGANVLTF.

This clone was counted a few times. The chain couples TRBV19 to TRBJ1-2; 7 nucleotides match TRBD1. Germline values: CDR1 LNHDA, CDR2 SQIVND (reference sequence). The CDR3 runs 15 residues. V lost 0 bases to trimming and J lost 8 bases; unmatched junction nucleotides: 9. The CDR3 DNA reads as TGTGCCAGTAGTATAGATGGGGGACAGAACATGGGCTACACCTTC. It specifies CASSIDGGQNMGYTF.

CDR3 in amino acids: CASSSLGLAGGHGKDTQYF. CDR3 in DNA: TGTGCCAGCAGCTCCTTGGGACTAGCGGGGGGGCATGGTAAAGATACGCAGTATTTT. V is TRBV5-4 and J is TRBJ2-3; TRBD2 aligns across 16 bases. The V gene end was trimmed by 3 bases and the J gene end by 5 bases; junction bases not matched to a gene: 12. Germline V CDR1 and CDR2: SGHNT, YYREEE (reference sequence). The CDR3 runs 19 residues.